This TCR beta chain was retrieved from a study of T cells in Graves' hyperthyroidism and ophthalmopathy. Study information: The authors collected peripheral blood at initial diagnosis, before any treatment.

With regard to this clonotype: Its target is not known. A read error may account for a junction end that differs from germline.

Amplified TCR beta CDR3 regions derived from RNA transcripts. The HTBI primer set served for first-round RT-PCR of the TCR CDR3. Each CDR3 protein gets one entry after TCRdb re-called the multiplex PCR reads with MiXCR. The sample lists some 440,000 distinct CDR3 sequences, around 16% occurring once. The CDR3 has 17 amino acids. Per germline, CDR1 MGHDK and CDR2 SYGVNS. Cells are PBMCs isolated from 10 ml of fresh blood. Overall study findings and caveats: Blood shared most expanded thyroid clonotypes above 0.001.

Sequenced: blood. This clonotype was sampled from a woman between 18 and 30 years old with Graves' hyperthyroidism. The chain recombines TRBV25-1 with TRBJ2-3; possible D gene TRBD1, 6 bases. CDR3 in DNA: TGTGCCGGCAGTGAACTCCCAAGGGGGAATCTCACAGATACGCAGTATTTT. Translated: CAGSELPRGNLTDTQYF. The variable domain in full, completed from reference TRBV25-1 and TRBJ2-3, reads EADIYQTPRYLVIGTGKKITLECSQTMGHDKMYWYQQDPGMELHLIHYSYGVNSTEKGDLSSESTVSRIRTEHFPLTLESARPSHTSQYLCAGSELPRGNLTDTQYFGPGTRLTVL.